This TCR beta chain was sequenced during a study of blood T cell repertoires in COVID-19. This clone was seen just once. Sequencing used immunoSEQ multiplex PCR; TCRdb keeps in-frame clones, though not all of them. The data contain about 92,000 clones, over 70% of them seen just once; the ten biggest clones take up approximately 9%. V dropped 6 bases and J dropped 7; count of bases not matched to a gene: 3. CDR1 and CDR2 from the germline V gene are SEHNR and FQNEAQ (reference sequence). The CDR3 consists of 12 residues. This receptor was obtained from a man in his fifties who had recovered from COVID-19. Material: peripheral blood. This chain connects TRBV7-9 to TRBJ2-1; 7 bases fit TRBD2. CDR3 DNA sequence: TGTGCCAGCAGGAGGGAGGGGAATGAGCAGTTCTTC. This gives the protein CASRREGNEQFF.